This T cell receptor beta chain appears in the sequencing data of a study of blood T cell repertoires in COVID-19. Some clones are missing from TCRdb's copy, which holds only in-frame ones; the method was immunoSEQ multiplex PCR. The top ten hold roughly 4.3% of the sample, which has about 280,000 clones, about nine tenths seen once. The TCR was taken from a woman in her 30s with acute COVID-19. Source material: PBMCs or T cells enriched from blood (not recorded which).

In nucleotides, the CDR3 is TGCGCCAGCAGCCAGAGCGGGGCTAGCACAGATACGCAGTATTTT. Its protein product is CASSQSGASTDTQYF. The chain is built from TRBV4-1 and TRBJ2-3; 7 bases map to TRBD2. Germline V gene data show CDR1 as MGHRA and CDR2 as YSYEKL. The length of the CDR3 is 15 residues. After removal of 3 bases from V and 0 bases from J, the junction contained 3 bases not matched to a gene.